This is a list of T cell receptor beta chains from one sample in a study of PD-L1 blockade in urothelial cancer. Using immunoSEQ multiplex PCR, the repertoire was profiled, and TCRdb retains in-frame clones only, with some absent. This sample has some 52,000 clones, with about 68% found just once. The source was PBMCs, collected around atezolizumab (anti-PD-L1) treatment. These receptor sequences come from a man aged 65 to 79 with urothelial cancer. Both conserved end residues are part of each CDR3. Each record gives: J gene, clone size, D gene, V gene, CDR3 protein, CDR3 DNA. D genes are given only for firm matches. Only some rows state a clone size, as once, few, many or a class for expanded clones.

TRBJ1-2,.,.,TRBV19,CASSQDRRTFYGYTF,TGTGCCAGTAGTCAAGACAGGCGCACCTTCTATGGCTACACCTTC
TRBJ2-1,once,.,TRBV5-4,CASSLPGSEQFF,TGTGCCAGCAGCTTGCCGGGGAGTGAGCAGTTCTTC
TRBJ1-5,once,.,TRBV6-1,CASSEGQANQPQHF,TGTGCCAGCAGTGAAGGACAGGCCAATCAGCCCCAGCATTTT
TRBJ1-2,.,.,TRBV7-2,CASSQQGGRGYGYTF,TGTGCCAGCAGCCAACAGGGAGGGCGCGGCTATGGCTACACCTTC
TRBJ2-1,.,.,TRBV5-1,CASSFQAGYNEQFF,TGCGCCAGCAGCTTCCAGGCGGGCTACAATGAGCAGTTCTTC
TRBJ2-7,few,.,TRBV7-2,CASSLRGKNEQYF,TGTGCCAGCAGCTTACGGGGGAAAAACGAGCAGTACTTC
TRBJ2-2,.,TRBD2,TRBV11-3,CASSSVAGVGTGELFF,TGTGCCAGCAGCTCCGTAGCGGGAGTCGGGACCGGGGAGCTGTTTTTT
TRBJ1-3,.,.,TRBV15,CATSRDIYGGAGNTIYF,TGTGCCACCAGCAGAGATATATACGGGGGGGCTGGAAACACCATATATTTT
TRBJ2-1,.,.,TRBV5-1,CASSPSQGTEQFF,TGCGCCAGCAGCCCCTCACAGGGAACTGAGCAGTTCTTC
TRBJ2-5,.,.,TRBV25-1,CASSPTGAQTQYF,TGTGCCAGCAGTCCAACTGGGGCCCAGACCCAGTACTTC